This T cell receptor beta chain was captured in a study of control samples from healthy donors and cancer patients (dated by TCRdb to about 2020). To note about this clone: It has no known antigen specificity. Base qualities are missing; no much larger clone stands one base away.

V and J lose 0 bases and 8 bases, and a span of 16 bases separates them. From a lookup of the germline V gene, CDR1 and CDR2 are MNHNS and SASEGT. There are 16 amino acids in the CDR3, from cysteine to phenylalanine inclusive. The only DNA kept is the CDR3, 48 bases in frame from the first base. The library was generated by the immunoSEQ multiplex PCR assay. Held by TCRdb, this immuneACCESS table contains in-frame sequences only and omits some clones. Under half of the omission traces to an unresolved V gene where checked; the cause of the rest is unknown. Present in this sample are roughly 140,000 clones, about 93% of which were seen just once. More than 2% of the sample is in the top ten clones.

The TCR sequence derives from a man aged 50 or older in good health. The chain was built from TRBV6-1 and TRBJ1-4, and possibly TRBD1, on 6 matching bases. Sequencing was done on a sample of blood. The DNA reads as follows: TGTGCCAGCAGTGAAGCCGGCGGGACATCCAGCGAAAAACTGTTTTTT. Its protein reads: CASSEAGGTSSEKLFF.